Detailed here is one T cell receptor (beta chain). The target antigen is unknown. This sample is part of a study of T cells after yellow fever vaccination. Overall study findings and caveats: A limited proportion of clonotypes was detected within both the CD4 and CD8 compartments. Most clones from primary vaccination were detected again post-booster (roughly 96% CD4, 88% CD8). High-abundance clonotypes from the bulk population could contaminate FACS-sorted repertoires.

The germline V and J ends were trimmed by 0 bases and 4 bases, with 9 bases remaining between them. This CDR3 contains 13 residues. Germline CDR1 reads DFQATT; CDR2 reads SNEGSKA (reference sequence). A 5'RACE template-switching step, the method used to make TCR cDNA, added a universal primer site and UMIs. TCRdb recomputed calls from the 5' RACE reads with MiXCR, one row per CDR3 protein. This sample has about 360,000 distinct CDR3 sequences, with 6.2% found just once. The TCR sequence derives from a man younger than 45 who received the YFV17D yellow fever vaccine. The sequencing used PBMCs, collected 5 days after the yellow fever booster vaccination. The chain links TRBV20-1 to TRBJ2-5; D gene ambiguous. The CDR3 here is CSAREGRRETQYF. The CDR3 DNA sequence: TGCAGTGCTAGAGAAGGTAGAAGAGAGACCCAGTACTTC.